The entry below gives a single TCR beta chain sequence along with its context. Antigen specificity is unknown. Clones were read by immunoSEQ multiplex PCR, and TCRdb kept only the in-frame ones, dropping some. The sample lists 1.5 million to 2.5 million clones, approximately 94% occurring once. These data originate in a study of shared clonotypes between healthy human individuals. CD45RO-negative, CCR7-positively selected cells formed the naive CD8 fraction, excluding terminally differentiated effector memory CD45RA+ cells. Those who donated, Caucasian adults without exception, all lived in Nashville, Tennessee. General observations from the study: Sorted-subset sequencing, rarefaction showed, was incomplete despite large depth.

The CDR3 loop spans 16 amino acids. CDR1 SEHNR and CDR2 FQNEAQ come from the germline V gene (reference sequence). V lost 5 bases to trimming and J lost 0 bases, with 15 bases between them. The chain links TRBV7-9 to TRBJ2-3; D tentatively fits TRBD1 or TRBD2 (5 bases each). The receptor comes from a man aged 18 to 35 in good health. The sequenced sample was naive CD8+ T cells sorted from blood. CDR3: CASSLLIGGSTDTQYF. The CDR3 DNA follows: TGTGCCAGCAGCCTACTCATTGGGGGTAGCACAGATACGCAGTATTTT.